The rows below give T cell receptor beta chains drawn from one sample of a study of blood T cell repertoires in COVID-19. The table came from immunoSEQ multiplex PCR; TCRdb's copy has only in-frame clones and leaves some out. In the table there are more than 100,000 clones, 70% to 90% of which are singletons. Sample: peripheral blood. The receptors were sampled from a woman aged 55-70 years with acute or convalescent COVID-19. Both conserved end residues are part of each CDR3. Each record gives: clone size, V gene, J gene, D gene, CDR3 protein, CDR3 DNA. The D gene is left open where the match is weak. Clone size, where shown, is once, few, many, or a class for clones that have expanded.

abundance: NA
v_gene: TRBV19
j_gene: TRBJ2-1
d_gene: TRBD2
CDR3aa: CASSPKPTSGRFF
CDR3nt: TGTGCCAGTAGTCCTAAACCCACTAGCGGGAGGTTCTTC

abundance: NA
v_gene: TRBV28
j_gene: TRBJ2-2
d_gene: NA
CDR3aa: CASSLGAVTGELFF
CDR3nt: TGTGCCAGCAGCCTAGGGGCAGTGACCGGGGAGCTGTTTTTT

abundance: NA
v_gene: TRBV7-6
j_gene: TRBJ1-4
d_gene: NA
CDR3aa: CASSLLRADRSDF
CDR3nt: TGTGCCAGCAGCTTGTTACGCGCCGACAGGTCCGATTTT

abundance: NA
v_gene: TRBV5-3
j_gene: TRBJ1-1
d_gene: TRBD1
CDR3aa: CARSLQGTNTEAFF
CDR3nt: TGTGCCAGAAGCTTACAGGGGACGAACACTGAAGCTTTCTTT

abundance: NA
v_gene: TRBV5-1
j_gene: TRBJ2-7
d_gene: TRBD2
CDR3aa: CASSITPGGKYEQYF
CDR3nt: TGCGCCAGCAGTATTACGCCGGGAGGGAAGTACGAGCAGTACTTC

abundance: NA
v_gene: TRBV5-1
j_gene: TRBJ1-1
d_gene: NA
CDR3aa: CASSLAGEIYTEAFF
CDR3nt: TGCGCCAGCAGCTTGGCCGGGGAGATTTACACTGAAGCTTTCTTT

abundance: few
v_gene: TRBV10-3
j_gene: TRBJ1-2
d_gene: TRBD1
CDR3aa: CAISEPSGTVYGYTF
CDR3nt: TGTGCCATCAGTGAGCCCTCCGGGACAGTCTATGGCTACACCTTC

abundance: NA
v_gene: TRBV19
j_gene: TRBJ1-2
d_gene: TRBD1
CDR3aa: CASRGGTGFYGYTF
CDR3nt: TGTGCCAGTAGGGGCGGGACAGGCTTCTATGGCTACACCTTC

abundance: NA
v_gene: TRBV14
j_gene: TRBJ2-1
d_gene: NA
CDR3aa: CASSQGGAFGHEQFF
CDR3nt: TGTGCCAGCAGCCAGGGGGGGGCCTTCGGCCATGAGCAGTTCTTC

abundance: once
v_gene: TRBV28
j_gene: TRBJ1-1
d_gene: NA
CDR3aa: CASSLYQGTEAFF
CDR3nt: TGTGCCAGCAGTCTCTATCAGGGGACTGAAGCTTTCTTT

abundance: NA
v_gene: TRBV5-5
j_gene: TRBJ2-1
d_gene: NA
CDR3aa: CASSLAREVLNEQFF
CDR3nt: TGTGCCAGCAGCTTGGCCAGGGAGGTTTTGAATGAGCAGTTCTTC

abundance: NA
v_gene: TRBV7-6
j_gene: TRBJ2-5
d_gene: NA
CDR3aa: CASSLALGRQETQYF
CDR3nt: TGTGCCAGCAGCTTAGCGCTGGGGCGACAAGAGACCCAGTACTTC

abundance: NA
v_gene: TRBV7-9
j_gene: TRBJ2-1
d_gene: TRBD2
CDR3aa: CASSLGLAGAYEQFF
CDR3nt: TGTGCCAGCAGCCTGGGACTAGCGGGAGCATATGAGCAGTTCTTC

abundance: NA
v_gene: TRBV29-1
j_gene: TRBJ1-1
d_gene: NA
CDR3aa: CSAGLTNTEAFF
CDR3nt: TGCAGCGCCGGACTGACGAACACTGAAGCTTTCTTT

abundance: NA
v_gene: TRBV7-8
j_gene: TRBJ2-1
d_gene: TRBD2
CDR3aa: CASSWRRLAGNNEQFF
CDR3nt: TGTGCCAGCAGCTGGCGGCGACTAGCGGGAAACAATGAGCAGTTCTTC

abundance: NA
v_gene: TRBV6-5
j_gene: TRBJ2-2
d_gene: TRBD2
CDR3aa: CASSYGAAGGTGELFF
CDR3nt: TGTGCCAGCAGTTACGGGGCGGCGGGGGGCACCGGGGAGCTGTTTTTT

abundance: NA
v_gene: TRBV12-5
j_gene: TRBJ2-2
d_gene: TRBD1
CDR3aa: CASKGTGENTGELFF
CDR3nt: TGTGCTAGTAAGGGGACAGGGGAAAACACCGGGGAGCTGTTTTTT

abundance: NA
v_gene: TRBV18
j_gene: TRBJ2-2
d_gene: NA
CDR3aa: CASSPLGAGTNTGELFF
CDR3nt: TGTGCCAGCTCACCACTAGGGGCAGGGACGAACACCGGGGAGCTGTTTTTT

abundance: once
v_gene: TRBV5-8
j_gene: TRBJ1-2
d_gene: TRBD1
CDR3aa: CASSRDRGYGYTF
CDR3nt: TGTGCCAGCAGCCGAGACAGGGGCTATGGCTACACCTTC

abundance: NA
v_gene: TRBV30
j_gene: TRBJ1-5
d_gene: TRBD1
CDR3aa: CAWSTGGQPQHF
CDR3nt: TGTGCCTGGTCAACAGGGGGACAGCCCCAGCATTTT

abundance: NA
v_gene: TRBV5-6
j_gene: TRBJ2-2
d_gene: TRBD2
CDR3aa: CASSFQGLAIRSNTGELFF
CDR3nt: TGTGCCAGCAGCTTTCAGGGACTAGCCATACGATCGAACACCGGGGAGCTGTTTTTT

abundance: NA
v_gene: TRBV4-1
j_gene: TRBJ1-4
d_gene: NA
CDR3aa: CASSQVLAGITTNEKLFF
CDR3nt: TGCGCCAGCAGCCAAGTTTTGGCAGGGATCACCACTAATGAAAAACTGTTTTTT

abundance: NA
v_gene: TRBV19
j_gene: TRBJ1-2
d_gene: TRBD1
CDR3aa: CASRPGTGTYYGYTF
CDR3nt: TGTGCCAGTAGACCCGGGACAGGGACTTACTATGGCTACACCTTC

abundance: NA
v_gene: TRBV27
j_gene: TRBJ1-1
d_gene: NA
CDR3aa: CASSLVGAENTEAFF
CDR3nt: TGTGCCAGCAGTTTAGTGGGGGCCGAGAACACTGAAGCTTTCTTT

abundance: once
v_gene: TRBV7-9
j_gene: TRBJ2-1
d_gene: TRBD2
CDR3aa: CASSPPSGRATYNEQFF
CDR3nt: TGTGCCAGCAGCCCACCTAGCGGGAGGGCCACCTACAATGAGCAGTTCTTC

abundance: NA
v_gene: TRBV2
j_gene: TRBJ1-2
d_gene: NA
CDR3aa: CASSDLQNYGYTF
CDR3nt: TGTGCCAGCAGTGATTTACAGAACTATGGCTACACCTTC

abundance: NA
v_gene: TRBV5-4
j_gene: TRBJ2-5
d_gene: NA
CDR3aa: CASSFPSSAETQYF
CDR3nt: TGTGCCAGCAGCTTTCCGTCTAGCGCTGAGACCCAGTACTTC

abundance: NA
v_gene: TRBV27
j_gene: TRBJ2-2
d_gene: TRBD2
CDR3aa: CASRVLADFSMGELFF
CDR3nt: TGTGCCAGCAGGGTACTAGCGGACTTCTCAATGGGGGAGCTGTTTTTT

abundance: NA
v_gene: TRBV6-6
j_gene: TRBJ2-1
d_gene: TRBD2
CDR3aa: CASSPGLAGGNEQFF
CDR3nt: TGTGCCAGCAGTCCCGGACTAGCGGGAGGAAATGAGCAGTTCTTC

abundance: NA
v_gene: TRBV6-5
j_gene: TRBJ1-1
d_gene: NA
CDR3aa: CASSYSTGYTEAFF
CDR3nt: TGTGCCAGCAGTTACTCCACAGGGTACACTGAAGCTTTCTTT

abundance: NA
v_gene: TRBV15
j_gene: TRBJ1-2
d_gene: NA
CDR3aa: CATSRDPQPGQAGYTF
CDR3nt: TGTGCCACCAGCAGAGATCCCCAGCCAGGGCAGGCTGGCTACACCTTC

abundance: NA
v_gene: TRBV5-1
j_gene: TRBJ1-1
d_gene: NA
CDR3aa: CASSLAGQNTEAFF
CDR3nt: TGCGCCAGCAGCTTGGCCGGTCAGAACACTGAAGCTTTCTTT

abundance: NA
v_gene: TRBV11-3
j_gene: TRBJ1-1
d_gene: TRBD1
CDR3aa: CASSLVSRQGGTEAFF
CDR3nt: TGTGCCAGCAGCTTAGTCAGTCGACAGGGGGGCACTGAAGCTTTCTTT

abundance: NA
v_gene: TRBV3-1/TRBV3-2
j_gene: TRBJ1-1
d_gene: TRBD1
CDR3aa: CASSQDQMAGGRAFF
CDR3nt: TGTGCCAGCAGCCAAGATCAAATGGCAGGGGGCAGAGCTTTCTTT

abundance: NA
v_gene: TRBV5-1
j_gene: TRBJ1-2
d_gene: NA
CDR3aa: CASTRENNYGYTF
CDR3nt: TGCGCCAGCACGAGGGAGAACAACTATGGCTACACCTTC

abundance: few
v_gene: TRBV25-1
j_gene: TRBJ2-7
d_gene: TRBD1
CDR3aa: CASSDWGQARSSYEQYF
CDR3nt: TGTGCCAGCAGTGATTGGGGACAGGCGAGAAGCTCCTACGAGCAGTACTTC

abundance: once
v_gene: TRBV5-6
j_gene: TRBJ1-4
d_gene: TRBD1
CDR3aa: CASSDRGSANEKLFF
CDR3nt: TGTGCCAGCAGCGACAGGGGTTCAGCTAATGAAAAACTGTTTTTT

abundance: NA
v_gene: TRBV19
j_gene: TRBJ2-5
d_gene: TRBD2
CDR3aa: CASSLAGAGAETQYF
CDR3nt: TGTGCCAGTTCATTAGCGGGAGCCGGGGCGGAGACCCAGTACTTC

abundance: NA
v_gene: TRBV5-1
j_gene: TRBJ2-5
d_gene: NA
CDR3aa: CASSFYSQETQYF
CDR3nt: TGCGCCAGCAGCTTTTACAGCCAAGAGACCCAGTACTTC

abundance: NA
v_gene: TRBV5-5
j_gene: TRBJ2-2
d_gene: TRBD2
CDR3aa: CASSLGSGTGELFF
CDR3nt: TGTGCCAGCAGCTTGGGTAGCGGGACCGGGGAGCTGTTTTTT

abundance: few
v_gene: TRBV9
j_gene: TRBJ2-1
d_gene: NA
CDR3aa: CASSVSVGLSYNEQFF
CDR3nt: TGTGCCAGCAGCGTTTCGGTGGGACTGTCTTACAATGAGCAGTTCTTC

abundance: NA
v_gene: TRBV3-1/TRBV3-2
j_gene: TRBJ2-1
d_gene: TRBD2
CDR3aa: CASSPGTSNEQFF
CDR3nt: TGTGCCAGCAGCCCCGGGACTAGTAATGAGCAGTTCTTC

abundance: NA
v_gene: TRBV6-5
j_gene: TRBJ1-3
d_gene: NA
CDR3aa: CASSSDRLRNTIYF
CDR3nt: TGTGCCAGCAGTAGTGACAGGCTTAGAAACACCATATATTTT

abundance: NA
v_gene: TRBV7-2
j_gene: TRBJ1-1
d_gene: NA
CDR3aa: CASSLVNSMNTEAFF
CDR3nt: TGTGCCAGCAGCTTAGTGAACAGCATGAACACTGAAGCTTTCTTT

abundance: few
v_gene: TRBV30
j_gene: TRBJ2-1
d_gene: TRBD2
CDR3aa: CALTSGVDNEQFF
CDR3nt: TGTGCCTTAACTAGCGGCGTAGACAATGAGCAGTTCTTC